The source of this T cell receptor (beta chain) is a study of blood T cells in healthy people across ages (dated by TCRdb to the mid-2010s). Background for the entire study: In model experiments, roughly one uniquely barcoded TCR beta cDNA molecule per two T cells was captured by template switching. Using deep sequencing normalized with unique cDNA molecular identifiers, the study measured how TCR beta repertoire diversity changes with age. The donors were divided into four age groups: young (average around 16 years), middle-aged (almost 40), aged (about 61) and long-lived (about 80). Donors of different ages were randomly distributed across sequencing lanes to avoid experimental bias. The study analyzed two additional independent replicas of 1 million unique cDNA reads from the same blood draw for two donors, one aged 18 to 29 and one aged 80 or older.

Systemically healthy Caucasian individuals from Russia, 39 in total and aged roughly 6 to 90 years, were included as donors. Around 9.7 milliliters of peripheral blood were collected from each donor into EDTA-treated Vacutainer tubes. Ficoll-Paque density-gradient centrifugation was used to isolate PBMCs, with at least 7 million per sample. Total RNA, at least 6 micrograms per sample, was extracted from PBMCs with Trizol reagent. The percentages of naive CD45RAhigh/CD27high T cells were determined by flow cytometry on a PBMC aliquot from every donor. The library was obtained by 5' RACE. A second roughly 7 to 12 cycle PCR used a sample-barcoded 5' primer and a J-beta primer mix. A unique molecular identifier was introduced onto each TCR beta cDNA molecule by a template-switch 5' adaptor carrying 12 random nucleotides. Each sample yielded at least 2.5 million CDR3-containing paired-end reads. First-strand cDNA was synthesized from all RNA with the Mint cDNA synthesis kit, primed by a TRBC-specific oligonucleotide. All cDNA was treated with uracil-DNA glycosylase and then went through a first 18-cycle PCR with the universal primers M1SS and BC2_uni_R. The original pipeline was this. Each sample was normalized by randomly selecting 1 million high-quality reads, each carrying a distinct molecular identifier. Instead of being binned into consensus sequences, reads with shared molecular identifiers were discarded. MiTCR, set to a Q25 quality threshold and the strictest error-elimination algorithm, was used for CDR3 identification, clonotype clustering and error correction. A nonparametric unseen species model using Euler transformation provided a lower-bound estimate of total TCR beta diversity. TCRdb reworked the public reads: Q25 trimming with fastp, MiXCR clone assembly, productive beta chains retained. A single entry per CDR3 protein holds the most common genes and DNA from its merged rows. TCRdb assigned the V and J calls; the authors' analysis was not used. For this sample the table gives 1,800,000 or so distinct CDR3 sequences, of which 30% to 40% were detected only once. The ten top clones hold more than 20% of the sample.

As regards this clonotype: Its cognate antigen has yet to be identified. Base quality data are lacking; no much larger clone is found one base away.

Paper-wide results and their limitations: The long-lived group showed more naive CD4+ T cells, fewer expanded clones and increased TCR diversity than the aged group, suggesting age selection. Observed TCR beta diversity correlated strongly with the percentage of naive T cells measured by flow cytometry. Observed TCR beta diversity per million T cells fell roughly linearly with age, and a significant reduction was already apparent by age about 43. Estimates of total diversity from one million sequenced T cells were regarded as lower bounds and underestimates. Donor CMV infection status was unknown, potentially confounding age-related changes in expanded clonotypes. Because profiling used bulk unsorted PBMCs, naive and antigen-experienced compartments could not be compared conclusively.

There are 20 amino acids in the CDR3, from cysteine to phenylalanine inclusive. Only the CDR3 part of the read is kept: 60 bases, read in frame from the first base. V is cut back by 6 bases and J by 3 bases, with 21 bases in the junction unmatched. In the germline V gene, CDR1 corresponds to MNHNS and CDR2 to SASEGT. The source material was blood. The sequence links TRBV6-1 to TRBJ2-5, with TRBD2 matching 11 junction bases. The receptor's source is a human donor in good health. The base sequence is TGTGCCAGCAGGCGAGCCGCGGAATTCCGACTAGCGGGGAGGGAAGAGACCCAGTACTTC. Translation gives CASRRAAEFRLAGREETQYF.